A selection of T cell receptor beta chains follows, all from one sample in a study of blood T cells in healthy people across ages. TCRdb re-called the 5' RACE reads through MiXCR, storing one row per CDR3 protein. The top ten hold approximately 4% of the sample, which has 500,000 to 650,000 distinct CDR3 sequences, about a quarter seen once. This sample was also put to use in a study of T cells of mothers and their children.

Sequencing was performed on blood. These receptors originate from a boy aged 2 to 10 in good health. The CDR3 runs from the conserved cysteine through the conserved F or W. The order of the fields is D gene, J gene, V gene, CDR3 protein. A D gene is named only where the DNA matches it firmly.

>-|-|TRBV7-9
CASSRDLKKQYF
>-|TRBJ2-7|TRBV12-3/TRBV12-4
CASSWGFSYEQYF
>-|TRBJ2-7|TRBV27
CASSAGTSFGEQYF
>TRBD1|TRBJ2-2|TRBV18
CASSPGTAPRDTGELFF
>-|TRBJ2-7|TRBV29-1
CSVEVRGTHSYEQYF
>-|TRBJ2-5|TRBV29-1
CSVEPGPREETQYF
>-|TRBJ2-7|TRBV18
CASSPGVRSGGSYEQYF
>TRBD1|TRBJ1-1|TRBV10-3
CAISERGDRAFF
>-|TRBJ2-7|TRBV7-9
CASSRREGLGEQYF
>TRBD2|-|TRBV4-3
CASSHRSGSPYNEQFF
>-|-|TRBV12-3/TRBV12-4
CASSPSRYEQYF
>-|TRBJ1-5|TRBV9
CASSSTGPRRSNQPQHF
>-|TRBJ2-5|TRBV6-2/TRBV6-3
CASSYELPGETQYF
>-|TRBJ1-4|TRBV2
CASSASEKLFF
>-|TRBJ1-2|TRBV5-6
CASSLRVGGYTF
>TRBD1|TRBJ2-6|TRBV7-2
CASALGTGGIGANVLTF
>-|TRBJ2-4|TRBV2
CASNKQGWGAKNIQYF
>-|TRBJ1-4|TRBV20-1
CSASRDQGEKLFF
>-|TRBJ2-5|TRBV3-1
CASSQTPVRLGETQYF
>TRBD1|TRBJ1-3|TRBV20-1
CSASPGGTGNTIYF
>-|-|TRBV29-1
CSVEDVQGPQQYF
>-|TRBJ2-5|TRBV20-1
CSASSGIETQYF
>-|TRBJ2-2|TRBV3-1
CASSRPGSLAGELFF
>TRBD1|TRBJ2-5|TRBV12-3/TRBV12-4
CASTGQGFTETQYF
>-|TRBJ1-4|TRBV6-1
CACSEVQNEKLFF
>TRBD1|TRBJ2-5|TRBV6-5
CASSRQGRGIETQYF
>-|TRBJ2-4|TRBV14
CASSQTTGPRGIQYF
>TRBD1|TRBJ1-2|TRBV12-3/TRBV12-4
CASREDRGPKNYGYTF
>TRBD2|TRBJ2-5|TRBV18
CASSQRLAGQETQYF
>TRBD1|TRBJ1-2|TRBV11-1
CASSYRQGDLMGYTF
>TRBD2|TRBJ2-3|TRBV10-2
CASSARGTSGKDTQYF
>-|TRBJ2-3|TRBV15
CATSVGGARGTDTQYF
>-|TRBJ1-1|TRBV20-1
CSARVAETQTEAFF
>-|TRBJ2-6|TRBV7-6
CASSGISGANVLTF
>-|TRBJ1-1|TRBV27
CASSFSSNTEAFF
>-|-|TRBV9
CASSPRAHGYEQYF
>TRBD2|TRBJ2-3|TRBV5-4
CAISRGLASTDTQYF
>TRBD1|TRBJ1-5|TRBV12-3/TRBV12-4
CASSLAGTGVQPQHF
>TRBD2|TRBJ2-6|TRBV4-3
CASSQAAGFSGANVLTF
>-|TRBJ2-5|TRBV27
CASSGGWREQSF
>-|TRBJ1-1|TRBV12-3/TRBV12-4
CASSFTQGLNTEAFF
>TRBD2|TRBJ2-1|TRBV2
CASRNTGTIYNERFF
>-|TRBJ1-4|TRBV12-3/TRBV12-4
CASSPSRGYLRGEKLFF